This TCR beta chain was profiled in a study of CD8 T cells in ankylosing spondylitis. Findings of the study overall: A motif in TCR beta, a set of 8 or 9 highly homologous variants, appeared characteristic of ankylosing spondylitis blood. Significant enrichment of disease-linked clones was reportedly seen in matched ankylosing spondylitis synovial fluid. CD8+ disease-linked clones were present at relatively low frequencies in blood. Some motif variants were previously reported in reactive arthritis synovial fluid and blood.

TCRdb redid the calling of the 5' RACE reads with MiXCR, one entry per CDR3 protein. The table lists around 100,000 distinct CDR3 sequences, about 25% of them singletons. This clonotype came up many times. Its target is unknown. This TCR came from a male donor with ankylosing spondylitis. Sequencing was performed on synovial fluid, either unsorted or a sorted T cell fraction (not recorded which).

The CDR3 protein is CASKSQGVSYEQYF. CDR3 bases: TGTGCCAGCAAAAGCCAGGGGGTCTCCTACGAGCAGTACTTC. The chain joins TRBV6-2 or TRBV6-3 to TRBJ2-7; TRBD1 matches at 7 bases. The CDR3 spans 14 residues. The germline CDR1 and CDR2 sequences are MNHEY and SVGEGT. Trimming cost V 7 bases and J 0 bases; bases outside gene matches: 6.